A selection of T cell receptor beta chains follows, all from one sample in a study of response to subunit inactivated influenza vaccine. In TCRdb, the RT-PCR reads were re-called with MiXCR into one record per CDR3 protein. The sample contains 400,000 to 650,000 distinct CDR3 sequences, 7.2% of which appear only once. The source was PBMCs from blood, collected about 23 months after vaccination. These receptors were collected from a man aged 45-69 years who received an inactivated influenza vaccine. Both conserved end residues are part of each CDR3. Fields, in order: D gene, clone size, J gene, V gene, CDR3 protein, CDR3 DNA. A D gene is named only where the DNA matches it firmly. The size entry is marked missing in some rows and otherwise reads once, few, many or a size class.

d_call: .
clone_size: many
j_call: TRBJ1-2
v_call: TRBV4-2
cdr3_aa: CASSQAAPNGYTF
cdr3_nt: TGTGCCAGCAGCCAAGCCGCCCCAAATGGCTACACCTTC

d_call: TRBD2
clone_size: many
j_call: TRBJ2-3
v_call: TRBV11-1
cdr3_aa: CASSLFVTLAGVPDTQYF
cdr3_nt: TGTGCCAGCAGCTTATTCGTTACGCTAGCGGGGGTCCCAGATACGCAGTATTTT

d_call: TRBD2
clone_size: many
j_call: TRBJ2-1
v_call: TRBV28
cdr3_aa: CASTLAGAYNEQFF
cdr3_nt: TGTGCCAGCACATTAGCGGGAGCGTACAATGAGCAGTTCTTC

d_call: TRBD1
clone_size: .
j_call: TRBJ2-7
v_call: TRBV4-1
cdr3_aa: CASSQGRTGVFMSLTSYEQYF
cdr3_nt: TGCGCCAGCAGCCAGGGGAGGACAGGGGTTTTTATGAGCCTAACCTCCTACGAGCAGTACTTC

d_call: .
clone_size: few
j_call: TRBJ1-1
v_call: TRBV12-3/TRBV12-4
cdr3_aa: CASSFGGRGAFF
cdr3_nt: TGTGCCAGCAGTTTTGGGGGGCGCGGGGCTTTCTTT

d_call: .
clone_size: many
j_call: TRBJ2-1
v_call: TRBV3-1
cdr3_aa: CASSAPYEQFF
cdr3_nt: TGTGCCAGCAGCGCACCTTATGAGCAGTTCTTC

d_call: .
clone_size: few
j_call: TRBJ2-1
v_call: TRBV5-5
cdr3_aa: CASSLEFGYNEQFF
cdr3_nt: TGTGCCAGCAGCTTGGAGTTTGGGTACAATGAGCAGTTCTTC

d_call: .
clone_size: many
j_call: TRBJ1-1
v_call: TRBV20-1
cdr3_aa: CSARVRGRVTEAFF
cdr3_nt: TGCAGTGCTAGAGTACGGGGGAGGGTCACTGAAGCTTTCTTT

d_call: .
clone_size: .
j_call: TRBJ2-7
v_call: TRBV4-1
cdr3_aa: CASSQRGDEQYF
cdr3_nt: TGCGCCAGCAGCCAGAGGGGGGACGAGCAGTACTTC

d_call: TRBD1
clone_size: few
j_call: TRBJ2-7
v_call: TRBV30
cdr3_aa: CAWGWTGGRYEQYF
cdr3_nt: TGTGCCTGGGGATGGACAGGGGGTCGCTACGAGCAGTACTTC

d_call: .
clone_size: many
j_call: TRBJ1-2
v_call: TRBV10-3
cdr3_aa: CAISARGDYGYTF
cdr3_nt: TGTGCCATCAGTGCCAGGGGCGACTATGGCTACACCTTC

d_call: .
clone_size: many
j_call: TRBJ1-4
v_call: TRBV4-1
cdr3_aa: CASSQQGSTNEKLFF
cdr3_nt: TGCGCCAGCAGCCAACAGGGTTCAACTAATGAAAAACTGTTTTTT

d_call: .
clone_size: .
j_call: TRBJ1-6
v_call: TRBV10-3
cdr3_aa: CAISESERNSPLHF
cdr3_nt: TGTGCCATCAGTGAGTCCGAACGTAATTCACCCCTCCACTTT